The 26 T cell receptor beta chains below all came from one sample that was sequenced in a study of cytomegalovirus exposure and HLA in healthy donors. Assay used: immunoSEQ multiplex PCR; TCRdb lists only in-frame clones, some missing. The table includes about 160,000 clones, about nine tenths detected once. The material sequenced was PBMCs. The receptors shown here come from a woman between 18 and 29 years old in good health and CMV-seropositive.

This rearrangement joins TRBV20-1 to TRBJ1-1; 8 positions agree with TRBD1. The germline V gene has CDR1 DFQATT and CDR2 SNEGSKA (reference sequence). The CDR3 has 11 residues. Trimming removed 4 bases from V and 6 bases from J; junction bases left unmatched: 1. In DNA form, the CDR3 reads TGCAGTGCTAACAGGGGGGCTGAAGCTTTCTTT. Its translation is CSANRGAEAFF.

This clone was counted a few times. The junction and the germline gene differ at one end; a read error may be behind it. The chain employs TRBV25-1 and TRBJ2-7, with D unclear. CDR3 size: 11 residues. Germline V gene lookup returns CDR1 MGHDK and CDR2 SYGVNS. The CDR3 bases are TGTGCCAGCGCCGAGAGATTCAAGATGAAGTTC. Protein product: CASAERFKMKF.

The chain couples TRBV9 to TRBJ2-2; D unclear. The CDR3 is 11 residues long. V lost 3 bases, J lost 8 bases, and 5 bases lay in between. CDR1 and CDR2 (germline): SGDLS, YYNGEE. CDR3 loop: CASSGEGELFF. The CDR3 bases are TGTGCCAGCAGCGGCGAGGGGGAGCTGTTTTTT.

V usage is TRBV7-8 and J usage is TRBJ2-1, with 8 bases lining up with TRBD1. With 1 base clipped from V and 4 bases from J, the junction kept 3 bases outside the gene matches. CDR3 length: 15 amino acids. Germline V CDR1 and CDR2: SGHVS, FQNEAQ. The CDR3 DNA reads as TGTGCCAGCAGCTTAGGAGGACAGGGATACAATGAGCAGTTCTTC. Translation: CASSLGGQGYNEQFF.

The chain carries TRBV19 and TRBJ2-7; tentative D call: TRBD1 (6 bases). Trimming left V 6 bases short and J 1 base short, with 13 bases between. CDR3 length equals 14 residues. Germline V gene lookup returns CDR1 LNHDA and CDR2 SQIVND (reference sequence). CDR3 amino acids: CASRLTGQSYEQYF. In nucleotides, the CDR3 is TGTGCCAGTAGACTGACAGGTCAGTCCTACGAGCAGTACTTC.

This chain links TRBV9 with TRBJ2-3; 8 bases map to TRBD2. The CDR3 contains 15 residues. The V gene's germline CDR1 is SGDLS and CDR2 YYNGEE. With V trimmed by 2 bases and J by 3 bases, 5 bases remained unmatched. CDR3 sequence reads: CASSVGTRGTDTQYF. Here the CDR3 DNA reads TGTGCCAGCAGCGTCGGGACTAGAGGAACAGATACGCAGTATTTT.

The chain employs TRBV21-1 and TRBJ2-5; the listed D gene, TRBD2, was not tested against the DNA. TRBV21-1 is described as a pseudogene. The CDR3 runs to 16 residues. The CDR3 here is CASSKRGGSEVKTQYF. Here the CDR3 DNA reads TGTGCCAGCAGCAAACGGGGGGGATCGGAAGTAAAGACCCAGTACTTC.

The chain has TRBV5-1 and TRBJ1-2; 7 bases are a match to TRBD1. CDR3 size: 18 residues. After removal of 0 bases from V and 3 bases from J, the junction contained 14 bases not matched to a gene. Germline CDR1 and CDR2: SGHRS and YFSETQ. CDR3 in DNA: TGCGCCAGCAGCTTGGCTGGGACAGTTGAGTTGTCGGACTATGGCTACACCTTC. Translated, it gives CASSLAGTVELSDYGYTF.

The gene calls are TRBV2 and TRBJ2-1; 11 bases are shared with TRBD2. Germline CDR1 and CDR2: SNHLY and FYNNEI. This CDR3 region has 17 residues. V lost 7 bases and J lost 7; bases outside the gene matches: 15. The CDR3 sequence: CASIAEALAGAWNEQFF. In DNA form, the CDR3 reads TGTGCCAGCATTGCTGAAGCACTAGCGGGAGCTTGGAATGAGCAGTTCTTC.

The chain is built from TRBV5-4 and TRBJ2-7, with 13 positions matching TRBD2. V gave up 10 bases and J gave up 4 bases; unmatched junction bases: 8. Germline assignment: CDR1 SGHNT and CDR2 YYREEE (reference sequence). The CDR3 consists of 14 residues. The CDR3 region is CAVASLAGGYEQYF. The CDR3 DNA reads TGTGCCGTGGCGTCACTAGCGGGAGGGTACGAGCAGTACTTC.

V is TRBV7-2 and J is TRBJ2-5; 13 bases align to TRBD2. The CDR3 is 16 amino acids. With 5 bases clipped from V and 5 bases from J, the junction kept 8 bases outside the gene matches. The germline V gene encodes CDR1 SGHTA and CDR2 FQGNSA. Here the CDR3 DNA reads TGTGCCAGCAGCCTGGGACTAGCGGGAACTATCGAGACCCAGTACTTC. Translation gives CASSLGLAGTIETQYF.

CDR3 coding DNA: TGTGCCAGCAGCCTATGGGCCAACCCTCGTGAGCAGTTCTTC. Translating gives CASSLWANPREQFF. The chain has TRBV7-3 and TRBJ2-1; the D is unclear. Per germline, CDR1 SGHTA and CDR2 FQGTGA. The CDR3 is made up of 14 amino acids. V lost 5 bases, J lost 9 bases, and 17 bases lay in between. The whole variable domain, filled in from reference TRBV7-3 and TRBJ2-1, reads GAGVSQTPSNKVTEKGKYVELRCDPISGHTALYWYRQSLGQGPEFLIYFQGTGAADDSGLPNDRFFAVRPEGSVSTLKIQRTERGDSAVYLCASSLWANPREQFFGPGTRLTVL.

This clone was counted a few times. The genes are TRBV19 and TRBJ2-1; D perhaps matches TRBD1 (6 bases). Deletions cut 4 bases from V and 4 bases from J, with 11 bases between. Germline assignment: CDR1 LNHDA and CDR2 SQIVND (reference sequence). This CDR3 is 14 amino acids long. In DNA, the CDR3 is TGTGCCAGTAGTAGAACAGGGCAATACAATGAGCAGTTCTTC. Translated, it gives CASSRTGQYNEQFF.

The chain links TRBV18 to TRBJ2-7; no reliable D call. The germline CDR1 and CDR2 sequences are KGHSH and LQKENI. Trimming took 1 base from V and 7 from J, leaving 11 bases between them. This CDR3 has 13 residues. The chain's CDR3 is CASSPLRFGEQYF. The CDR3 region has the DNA TGTGCCAGCTCACCACTGAGGTTCGGAGAGCAGTACTTC.

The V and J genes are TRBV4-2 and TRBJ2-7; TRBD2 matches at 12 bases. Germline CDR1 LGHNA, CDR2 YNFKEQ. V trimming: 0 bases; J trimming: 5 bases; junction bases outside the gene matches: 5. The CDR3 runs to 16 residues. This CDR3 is CASSQEPGLAGDEQYF. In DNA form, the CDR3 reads TGTGCCAGCAGCCAAGAACCGGGACTAGCGGGCGACGAGCAGTACTTC.

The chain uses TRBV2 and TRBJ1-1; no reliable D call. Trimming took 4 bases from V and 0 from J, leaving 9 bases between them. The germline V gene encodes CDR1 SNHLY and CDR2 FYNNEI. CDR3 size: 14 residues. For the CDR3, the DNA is TGTGCCAGCAGTGTTCAGGTAATGAACACTGAAGCTTTCTTT. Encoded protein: CASSVQVMNTEAFF.

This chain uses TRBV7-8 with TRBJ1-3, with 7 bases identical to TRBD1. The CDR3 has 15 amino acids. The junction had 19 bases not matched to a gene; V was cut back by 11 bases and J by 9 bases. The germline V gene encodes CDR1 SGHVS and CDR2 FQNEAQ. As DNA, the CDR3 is TGTGCCGTCCTGCCGACCGGGACAGCCCGGGGCACCATATATTTT. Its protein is CAVLPTGTARGTIYF.

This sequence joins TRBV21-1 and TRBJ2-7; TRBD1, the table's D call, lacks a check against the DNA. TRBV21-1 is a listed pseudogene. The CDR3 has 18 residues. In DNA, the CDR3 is TGTGCCAGCAACTACCACCTTAGTCACAGGGGCTCCCACTACGAGCAGTACTTC. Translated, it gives CASNYHLSHRGSHYEQYF.

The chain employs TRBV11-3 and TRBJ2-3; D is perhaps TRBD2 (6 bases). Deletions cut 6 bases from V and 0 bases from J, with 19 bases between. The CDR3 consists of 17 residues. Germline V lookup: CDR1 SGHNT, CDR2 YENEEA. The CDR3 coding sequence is TGTGCCAGCAGTTTCTCTGCCGGGACTCCAAGCACAGATACGCAGTATTTT. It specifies CASSFSAGTPSTDTQYF.

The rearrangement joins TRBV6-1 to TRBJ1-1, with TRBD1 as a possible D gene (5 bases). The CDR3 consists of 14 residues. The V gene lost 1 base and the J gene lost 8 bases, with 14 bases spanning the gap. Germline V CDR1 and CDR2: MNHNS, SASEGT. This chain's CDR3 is CASSEVQGRMEAFF. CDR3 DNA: TGTGCCAGCAGTGAAGTCCAGGGCCGTATGGAAGCTTTCTTT.

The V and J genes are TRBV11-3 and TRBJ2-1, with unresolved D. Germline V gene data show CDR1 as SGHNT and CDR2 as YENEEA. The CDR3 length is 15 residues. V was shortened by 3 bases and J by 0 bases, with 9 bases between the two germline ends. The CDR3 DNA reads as TGTGCCAGCAGCTTTCGTAGCAGCTCCTACAATGAGCAGTTCTTC. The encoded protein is CASSFRSSSYNEQFF.

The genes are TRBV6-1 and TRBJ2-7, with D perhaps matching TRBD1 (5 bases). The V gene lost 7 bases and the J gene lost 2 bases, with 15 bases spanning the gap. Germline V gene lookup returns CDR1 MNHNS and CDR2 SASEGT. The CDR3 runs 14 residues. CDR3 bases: TGTGCCAGCACCCAGTGGGGCGGCCCCTACGAGCAGTACTTC. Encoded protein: CASTQWGGPYEQYF.

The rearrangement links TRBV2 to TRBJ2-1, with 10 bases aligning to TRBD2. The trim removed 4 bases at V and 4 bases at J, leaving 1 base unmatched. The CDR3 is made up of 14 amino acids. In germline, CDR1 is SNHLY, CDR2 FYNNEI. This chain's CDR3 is CASSGTSGYNEQFF. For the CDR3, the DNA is TGTGCCAGCAGTGGGACTAGCGGTTACAATGAGCAGTTCTTC.

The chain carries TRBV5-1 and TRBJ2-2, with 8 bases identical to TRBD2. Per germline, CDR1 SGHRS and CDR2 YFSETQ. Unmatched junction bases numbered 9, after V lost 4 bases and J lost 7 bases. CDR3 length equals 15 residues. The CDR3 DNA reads TGCGCCAGCAGCCCGGGGACTAGTCGAGGCGGGGAGCTGTTTTTT. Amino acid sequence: CASSPGTSRGGELFF.

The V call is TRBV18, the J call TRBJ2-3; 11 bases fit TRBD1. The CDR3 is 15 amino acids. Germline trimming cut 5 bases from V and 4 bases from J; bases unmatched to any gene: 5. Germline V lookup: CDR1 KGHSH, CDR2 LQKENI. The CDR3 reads CASSAGTGGPDTQYF. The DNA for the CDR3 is TGTGCCAGCTCAGCTGGGACAGGGGGGCCAGATACGCAGTATTTT.

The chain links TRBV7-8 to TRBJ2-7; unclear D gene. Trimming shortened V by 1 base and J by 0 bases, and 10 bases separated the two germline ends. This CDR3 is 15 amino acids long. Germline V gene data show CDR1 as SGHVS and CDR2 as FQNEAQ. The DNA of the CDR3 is TGTGCCAGCAGCTTAGGCCAAACTGTCTCCTACGAGCAGTACTTC. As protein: CASSLGQTVSYEQYF.